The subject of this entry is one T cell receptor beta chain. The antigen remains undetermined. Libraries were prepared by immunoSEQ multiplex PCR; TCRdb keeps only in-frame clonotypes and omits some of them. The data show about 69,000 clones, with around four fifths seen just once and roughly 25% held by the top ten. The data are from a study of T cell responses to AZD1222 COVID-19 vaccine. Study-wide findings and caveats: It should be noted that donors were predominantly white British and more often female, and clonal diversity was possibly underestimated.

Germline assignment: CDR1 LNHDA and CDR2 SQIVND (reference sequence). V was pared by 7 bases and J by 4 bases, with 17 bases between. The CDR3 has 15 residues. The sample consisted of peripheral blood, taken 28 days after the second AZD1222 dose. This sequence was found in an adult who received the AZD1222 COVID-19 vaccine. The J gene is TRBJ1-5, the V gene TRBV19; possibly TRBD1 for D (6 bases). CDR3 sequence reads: CASTRSGAPNQPQHF. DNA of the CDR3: TGTGCCAGTACCAGATCAGGGGCCCCTAATCAGCCCCAGCATTTT.